This TCR beta chain originates from a study of cytomegalovirus exposure and HLA in healthy donors. A multiplex PCR was run with 60 Vbeta primers and 13 Jbeta primers. Some clones are missing from TCRdb's copy, which holds only in-frame ones; the method was immunoSEQ multiplex PCR. The top ten clones hold about 3% of a sample with under 200,000 clones, around 68% of them seen once. Germline V gene sequence: CDR1 SGHKS, CDR2 YYEKEE (reference sequence). With V trimmed by 4 bases and J by 8 bases, 3 bases remained unmatched. This CDR3 contains 15 residues. This sequence was found in a woman between 40 and 55 years old in good health and CMV-seropositive. The sequenced sample consisted of PBMCs. The genes are TRBV5-5 and TRBJ2-1; 16 nucleotides agree with TRBD2. The CDR3 reads CASSGGLAGGDEQFF. Written as DNA, the CDR3 is TGTGCCAGCAGCGGGGGACTAGCGGGGGGGGATGAGCAGTTCTTC.